These 12 T cell receptor beta chains came from one sample sequenced in a study of spatial heterogeneity in lung cancer. MiXCR was run by TCRdb on the 5' RACE reads, yielding one entry per CDR3 protein. The table lists roughly 10,000 distinct CDR3 sequences, 24% of them singletons. Time point specified: sample taken at primary tumor resection. Whole RNA obtained from tumor, nontumor lung or frozen PBMC underwent sequencing without sorting. The sequencing used PBMCs, collected at surgery. Receptor source: a female donor with early-stage non-small cell lung cancer.

This clonotype is medium-sized (0.01 to 0.1%). The gene calls are TRBV19 and TRBJ2-1; TRBD2 agrees at 15 bases. Losses at the gene ends were 6 bases for V and 3 bases for J; bases not matched to a gene: 12. Germline CDR1 is LNHDA and CDR2 is SQIVND (reference sequence). The CDR3 runs 19 residues. This chain's CDR3 is CASSPIGGLAGGIYNEQFF. CDR3 nucleotides: TGTGCCAGTAGCCCGATTGGGGGACTAGCGGGAGGAATCTACAATGAGCAGTTCTTC.

Only a few counts were recorded for this clonotype. The chain joins TRBV9 to TRBJ2-7, with TRBD2 matching over 8 bases. Germline CDR1 reads SGDLS; CDR2 reads YYNGEE. The CDR3 sequence is 14 residues long. The V and J ends lost 1 base and 2 bases, in that order; junction bases with no gene match: 2. This chain's CDR3 is CASSVSGRAYEQYF. The CDR3 DNA reads TGTGCCAGCAGCGTAAGCGGGAGAGCCTACGAGCAGTACTTC. The variable domain in full, completed from reference TRBV9 and TRBJ2-7, reads DSGVTQTPKHLITATGQRVTLRCSPRSGDLSVYWYQQSLDQGLQFLIQYYNGEERAKGNILERFSAQQFPDLHSELNLSSLELGDSALYFCASSVSGRAYEQYFGPGTRLTVT.

The chain links TRBV7-9 to TRBJ2-3; 9 bases align to TRBD2. CDR1 and CDR2 (germline): SEHNR, FQNEAQ (reference sequence). After removal of 2 bases from V and 0 bases from J, the junction contained 9 bases not matched to a gene. This CDR3 is 18 amino acids long. CDR3 sequence: CASSLTPRLAVSTDTQYF. CDR3 coding DNA: TGTGCCAGCAGCTTAACCCCTCGACTAGCGGTTAGCACAGATACGCAGTATTTT.

This clonotype was seen repeatedly, ten times or more. The chain employs TRBV4-2 and TRBJ1-1; D is perhaps TRBD1 (5 bases). This CDR3 is built from 16 residues. V was cut by 4 bases and J by 3 bases, with 18 bases left in between. Germline CDR1 reads LGHNA; CDR2 reads YNFKEQ. CDR3 coding DNA: TGTGCCAGCAGCCCCCCGAAAGGGGAAGTAGACACTGAAGCTTTCTTT. Translated, it gives CASSPPKGEVDTEAFF.

This clonotype occurred a few times. The rearrangement joins TRBV18 to TRBJ2-5; either TRBD1 or TRBD2 may supply D (5 bases each). Germline CDR1 and CDR2: KGHSH and LQKENI. The V and J ends lost 3 bases and 10 bases respectively, with 9 bases between them. This CDR3 has 11 amino acids. In DNA form, the CDR3 reads TGTGCCAGCTCACCCCGGGACGGCCAGTACTTC. It encodes CASSPRDGQYF.

By share, this clonotype counts as medium-sized (0.01 to 0.1%). The chain links TRBV28 to TRBJ1-2; D not certain. The V and J ends lost 2 bases and 7 bases respectively, with 5 bases between them. Germline CDR1 and CDR2: MDHEN and SYDVKM. This CDR3 comprises 11 residues. CDR3 DNA sequence: TGTGCCAGCAGTTTAACGGGTGGCTACACCTTC. Protein product: CASSLTGGYTF.

This clonotype showed up just a few times. This chain links TRBV10-3 with TRBJ2-4; the match to TRBD2 covers 8 bases. The germline CDR1 and CDR2 sequences are ENHRY and SYGVKD. This CDR3 is 16 amino acids long. V dropped 0 bases and J dropped 7; count of bases not matched to a gene: 8. The CDR3 DNA sequence: TGTGCCATCAGTGAGTCACGCGGGAGCGGGGGCAACATTCAGTACTTC. This translates into CAISESRGSGGNIQYF.

By share, this clonotype counts as medium-sized. V is TRBV4-2 and J is TRBJ2-3, with D unresolved. With 0 bases removed from V and 4 bases from J, the gap between germline ends came to 14 bases. The CDR3 runs to 16 residues. Germline CDR1 and CDR2: LGHNA and YNFKEQ. The chain's CDR3 is CASSQEASSGADTQYF. CDR3 in DNA: TGTGCCAGCAGCCAAGAGGCGTCTAGTGGGGCAGATACGCAGTATTTT.

This clonotype was detected ten times or more. V is TRBV12-3 or TRBV12-4 and J is TRBJ2-4, with D tentatively TRBD2 (5 bases). Trimming removed 5 bases at V and 2 bases at J, with 22 bases between. The CDR3 is 18 amino acids. The CDR3 nucleotides are TGTGCCAGCAGTCCCATCAAGGTGATCCTAGCCCCCAAAAACATTCAGTACTTC. Amino acids: CASSPIKVILAPKNIQYF.

This clonotype showed up just a few times. This chain uses TRBV7-4 with TRBJ1-3; D perhaps matches TRBD1 (6 bases). The CDR3 length is 17 residues. Trimming pared 3 bases from V and 0 bases from J, leaving 15 bases between. Germline-derived CDR1 and CDR2 are SGHVT and SQSDAQ. DNA of the CDR3: TGTGCCAGCAGCTTCTCGGGGGCCAGCCACTCTGGAAACACCATATATTTT. Amino acids: CASSFSGASHSGNTIYF. The complete variable domain, with remaining parts taken from reference TRBV7-4 and TRBJ1-3, reads GAGVSQSPRYKVAKRGRDVALRCDSISGHVTLYWYRQTLGQGSEVLTYSQSDAQRDKSGRPSGRFSAERPERSVSTLKIQRTEQGDSAVYLCASSFSGASHSGNTIYFGEGSWLTVV.

This chain's CDR3 is CASSGTDNEQFF. The CDR3, as DNA: TGTGCCAGCAGCGGGACCGACAATGAGCAGTTCTTC. This chain links TRBV3-1 with TRBJ2-1, with D possibly being TRBD1 or TRBD2 (5 bases each). The germline CDR1 and CDR2 sequences are LGHDT and YNNKEL (reference sequence). V lost 5 bases to trimming and J lost 5 bases, with 7 bases between them. The CDR3 is made up of 12 amino acids.

This clonotype is categorized as medium-sized (0.01 to 0.1%). This CDR3 reads CASSVLTDTQYF. CDR3 DNA: TGTGCCAGCAGCGTTTTAACAGATACGCAGTATTTT. The V and J genes are TRBV7-2 and TRBJ2-3; no firm D call. The CDR3 length is 12 residues. CDR1 is SGHTA, CDR2 FQGNSA, per germline. Trimming cost V 5 bases and J 3 bases, with 6 bases left between them.